One sample yielded the 26 T cell receptor beta chains listed below, sequenced in a study of blood T cell repertoires in COVID-19. Produced via immunoSEQ multiplex PCR; TCRdb's table is partial and in-frame only. The profile shows 230,000 or so clones, around 90% of them singletons. Material for sequencing was peripheral blood. The origin of the receptors is a woman aged 60-70 years with COVID-19, enrolled during active disease.

The chain combines TRBV4-1 with TRBJ1-2, with TRBD1 matching 7 bases. CDR1 MGHRA and CDR2 YSYEKL come from the germline V gene. The CDR3 loop spans 15 amino acids. Trimming removed 0 bases from V and 2 bases from J; junction bases left unmatched: 3. The CDR3: CASSQEPQGNYGYTF. In nucleotides, the CDR3 is TGCGCCAGCAGCCAAGAGCCACAGGGGAACTATGGCTACACCTTC.

The chain uses TRBV7-9 and TRBJ1-1; perhaps TRBD1 as D (5 bases). Per the germline V gene, CDR1 is SEHNR and CDR2 is FQNEAQ (reference sequence). The length of the CDR3 is 13 residues. The V end was cut by 6 bases, the J end by 5 bases, with 13 bases between. CDR3 coding DNA: TGTGCCAGCAGGCCCAGTGGGGGGACTGAAGCTTTCTTT. It specifies CASRPSGGTEAFF.

In the case of this clone: The sample carries other DNA sequences with the same CDR3. This chain connects TRBV19 to TRBJ1-2, with 8 bases aligning to TRBD1. V was pared by 4 bases and J by 1 base, with 2 bases of the junction left unmatched. CDR1 is LNHDA, CDR2 SQIVND, per germline (reference sequence). The CDR3 loop spans 14 amino acids. CDR3 coding DNA: TGTGCCAGTAGTACCGGGACAGGTAACTATGGCTACACCTTC. Translated: CASSTGTGNYGYTF.

The chain combines TRBV5-6 with TRBJ1-3; D call uncertain. Germline loops: CDR1 SGHDT, CDR2 YYEEEE. Trimming shortened V by 2 bases and J by 0 bases, and 6 bases separated the two germline ends. CDR3 length equals 14 residues. The CDR3 here is CASSFTGSGNTIYF. CDR3 DNA sequence: TGTGCCAGCAGCTTTACGGGCTCTGGAAACACCATATATTTT.

This chain connects TRBV7-2 to TRBJ1-3; perhaps TRBD1 as D (5 bases). In germline, CDR1 is SGHTA, CDR2 FQGNSA. Trimming pared 2 bases from V and 9 bases from J, leaving 14 bases between. The CDR3 runs 14 residues. The CDR3 loop reads CASSLHGQGGTIYF. DNA for the CDR3: TGTGCCAGCAGCTTACACGGCCAGGGTGGCACCATATATTTT.

The rearrangement joins TRBV7-2 to TRBJ1-2; possible D gene TRBD1, 5 bases. The CDR3 is 15 residues long. V was cut by 0 bases and J by 5 bases, with 13 bases left in between. The germline V gene has CDR1 SGHTA and CDR2 FQGNSA. CDR3 DNA: TGTGCCAGCAGCTTAGCGGTCTCCAGGGCGTATGGCTACACCTTC. Its translation is CASSLAVSRAYGYTF.

The V and J genes are TRBV7-9 and TRBJ1-1, with no clear D. The germline V gene has CDR1 SEHNR and CDR2 FQNEAQ (reference sequence). Trimming removed 4 bases at V and 1 base at J, with 13 bases between. CDR3 length: 15 residues. CDR3 bases: TGTGCCAGCAGCTCAGACTGGATAGGGAACACTGAAGCTTTCTTT. Protein product: CASSSDWIGNTEAFF.

This chain's CDR3 is CASLAGGLDTQYF. CDR3 DNA: TGTGCCAGCTTGGCGGGGGGGCTAGATACGCAGTATTTT. The V gene is TRBV7-2, the J gene TRBJ2-3; 9 positions match TRBD2. CDR1 and CDR2 (germline): SGHTA, FQGNSA. V lost 8 bases and J lost 5; bases outside the gene matches: 5. CDR3 size: 13 residues.

The rearrangement joins TRBV5-4 to TRBJ2-2; the match to TRBD2 covers 8 bases. The CDR3 length is 19 residues. V lost 0 bases to trimming and J lost 5 bases; unmatched junction nucleotides: 15. Germline assignment: CDR1 SGHNT and CDR2 YYREEE (reference sequence). Written as DNA, the CDR3 is TGTGCCAGCAGCTTGGGTAATGTCGAGCGGGGGAGTCGGACCGGGGAGCTGTTTTTT. Protein product: CASSLGNVERGSRTGELFF.

The J gene is TRBJ2-3, the V gene TRBV6-2 or TRBV6-3; 10 bases agree with TRBD2. There are 17 residues in the CDR3. CDR1 MNHEY and CDR2 SVGEGT come from the germline V gene. The V gene end was trimmed by 1 base and the J gene end by 6 bases; junction bases not matched to a gene: 10. The CDR3 DNA reads as TGTGCCAGCAGTTACTTCATAGCGGGGGGCCAGCGGGATACGCAGTATTTT. Its protein product is CASSYFIAGGQRDTQYF.

This clone appeared once. The rearrangement uses TRBV6-2 or TRBV6-3 and TRBJ1-5, with TRBD1 identical over 7 bases. This CDR3 spans 16 amino acids. Germline V gives CDR1 MNHEY, CDR2 SVGEGT. The trim removed 2 bases at V and 3 bases at J, leaving 7 bases unmatched. CDR3 in DNA: TGTGCCAGCAGTTACCCCAGGACAGGACCCAATCAGCCCCAGCATTTT. Amino acid sequence: CASSYPRTGPNQPQHF.

The chain links TRBV5-4 to TRBJ2-7, with D maybe TRBD1 (6 bases). The CDR3 covers 13 residues. Germline CDR1 SGHNT, CDR2 YYREEE (reference sequence). V was clipped by 1 base and J by 3 bases, with 8 bases between them. The CDR3 protein is CASSLRTDYEQYF. In nucleotides, the CDR3 is TGTGCCAGCAGCTTGAGGACAGACTACGAGCAGTACTTC.

J is TRBJ1-2 and V is TRBV19; the D gene is possibly TRBD1 (6 bases). This CDR3 comprises 15 residues. The germline V gene encodes CDR1 LNHDA and CDR2 SQIVND (reference sequence). The V and J ends lost 3 bases and 5 bases respectively, with 16 bases between them. CDR3 loop: CASSMDRGQRYGYTF. The CDR3 DNA reads TGTGCCAGTAGTATGGACAGAGGCCAGAGGTATGGCTACACCTTC.

This clone is a singleton in its sample. This chain connects TRBV5-5 to TRBJ1-2, with 7 bases lining up with TRBD1. The CDR3 extends over 15 amino acids. Trimming at V came to 1 base and at J to 6 bases, leaving 9 bases not matched to a gene. Looked up from germline, CDR1 is SGHKS and CDR2 is YYEKEE (reference sequence). CDR3 sequence reads: CASSLTGTEIDGYTF. Here the CDR3 DNA reads TGTGCCAGCAGCTTGACAGGGACAGAGATAGATGGCTACACCTTC.

The rearrangement joins TRBV5-4 to TRBJ1-4; TRBD1 might be the D (5 bases). The CDR3 has 13 residues. Trimming cost V 0 bases and J 8 bases, with 8 bases left between them. Per germline, CDR1 SGHNT and CDR2 YYREEE (reference sequence). The CDR3 spells CASSLDPGEKLFF. The CDR3 nucleotides are TGTGCCAGCAGCTTGGACCCAGGGGAAAAACTGTTTTTT. Looking up the rest from reference TRBV5-4 and TRBJ1-4 gives the full variable domain: ETGVTQSPTHLIKTRGQQVTLRCSSQSGHNTVSWYQQALGQGPQFIFQYYREEENGRGNFPPRFSGLQFPNYSSELNVNALELDDSALYLCASSLDPGEKLFFGSGTQLSVL.

The V call is TRBV3-1 (or the pseudogene TRBV3-2), the J call TRBJ1-4, with D uncertain. The germline V gene encodes CDR1 LGHDT and CDR2 YNNKEL (reference sequence). V lost 4 bases and J 4 bases, leaving 28 bases between the germline ends. The CDR3 loop spans 20 amino acids. In nucleotides, the CDR3 is TGTGCCAGCAGCCCAGATCCTTACTGGATTGGTAGCGTGGGTAATGAAAAACTGTTTTTT. It codes for CASSPDPYWIGSVGNEKLFF.

This sequence joins TRBV4-3 and TRBJ2-7; perhaps TRBD2 as D (5 bases). The CDR3 has 17 amino acids. The V and J ends lost 6 bases and 1 base respectively, with 22 bases between them. The germline V gene has CDR1 LGHNA and CDR2 YSLEER. The CDR3 loop is CASSPSGNVRHSYEQYF. The DNA for the CDR3 is TGCGCCAGCAGTCCAAGCGGAAACGTCAGACATTCCTACGAGCAGTACTTC.

The V gene is TRBV11-2, the J gene TRBJ2-2; 12 nucleotides match TRBD2. Germline CDR1 and CDR2: SGHAT and FQNNGV. The CDR3 is 18 residues long. V was clipped by 2 bases and J by 3 bases; unmatched bases: 7. CDR3 nucleotide sequence: TGTGCCAGCAGCTTAATAACTAGCGGGGGGACTTACACCGGGGAGCTGTTTTTT. Its protein is CASSLITSGGTYTGELFF. Together with reference TRBV11-2 and TRBJ2-2, the CDR3 gives the full variable domain: EAGVAQSPRYKIIEKRQSVAFWCNPISGHATLYWYQQILGQGPKLLIQFQNNGVVDDSQLPKDRFSAERLKGVDSTLKIQPAKLEDSAVYLCASSLITSGGTYTGELFFGEGSRLTVL.

The J gene is TRBJ1-3, the V gene TRBV3-1 (or the pseudogene TRBV3-2), with 10 nucleotides matching TRBD1. V lost 4 bases, J lost 2 bases, and 8 bases stayed unmatched. The CDR3 covers 17 residues. The V gene's germline CDR1 is LGHDT and CDR2 YNNKEL (reference sequence). CDR3 sequence (DNA): TGTGCCAGCAGCCCAAGGACAGGGGGATTTACTGGAAACACCATATATTTT. It is translated as CASSPRTGGFTGNTIYF.

This chain links TRBV6-5 with TRBJ1-1; possibly TRBD1 for D (5 bases). V dropped 6 bases and J dropped 1 base, with 12 bases sitting between them. Germline lookup yields CDR1 MNHEY and CDR2 SVGAGI. This CDR3 region has 14 residues. CDR3 DNA: TGTGCCAGCAGCCGCGGGGCTGAGAACACTGAAGCTTTCTTT. Protein sequence: CASSRGAENTEAFF.

This chain uses TRBV4-2 with TRBJ1-5, with D unresolved. CDR1 and CDR2 (germline): LGHNA, YNFKEQ. Trimming removed 0 bases from V and 5 bases from J, with 8 bases in between. There are 14 residues in the CDR3. In DNA form, the CDR3 reads TGTGCCAGCAGCCAAGATGAGCCTGATCAGCCCCAGCATTTT. Protein: CASSQDEPDQPQHF.

This clone was found a few times. This chain links TRBV19 with TRBJ1-2, with 12 bases matching TRBD1. This CDR3 has 18 amino acids. In germline, CDR1 is LNHDA, CDR2 SQIVND (reference sequence). The J segment lost 3 bases and the V segment lost 8 bases, leaving 16 bases of the junction unmatched. The CDR3: CASQGMGTGGIGDYGYTF. In DNA, the CDR3 is TGTGCCAGTCAAGGGATGGGGACAGGGGGCATTGGGGACTATGGCTACACCTTC.

The sample holds one count of this clone. The genes are TRBV7-2 and TRBJ1-1; 7 bases are a match to TRBD1. Germline values: CDR1 SGHTA, CDR2 FQGNSA. This CDR3 has 14 amino acids. V shed 5 bases, J shed 7 bases, and the junction held 10 bases outside the gene matches. The chain's CDR3 is CASSPRQGSGEAFF. CDR3 coding DNA: TGTGCCAGCAGCCCGCGACAGGGCTCCGGTGAAGCTTTCTTT. The whole variable domain, filled in from reference TRBV7-2 and TRBJ1-1, reads GAGVSQSPSNKVTEKGKDVELRCDPISGHTALYWYRQSLGQGLEFLIYFQGNSAPDKSGLPSDRFSAERTGGSVSTLTIQRTQQEDSAVYLCASSPRQGSGEAFFGQGTRLTVV.

The chain joins TRBV11-3 to TRBJ2-7; weak D call: TRBD1 (7 bases). Germline V lookup: CDR1 SGHNT, CDR2 YENEEA. The CDR3 sequence is 15 residues long. V was trimmed by 1 base and J by 3 bases, leaving 13 bases between them. The CDR3 bases are TGTGCCAGCAGCTTAGGGGCAGGGGGGAGCTACGAGCAGTACTTC. Translating gives CASSLGAGGSYEQYF.

The rearrangement joins TRBV7-6 to TRBJ2-5; maybe TRBD1 (6 bases). V shed 1 base and J shed 2 bases, with 8 bases lying between them. Germline-derived CDR1 and CDR2 are SGHVS and FNYEAQ. This CDR3 region has 14 residues. CDR3 nucleotide sequence: TGTGCCAGCAGCTTAGGGGGGCTGCAAGAGACCCAGTACTTC. This gives the protein CASSLGGLQETQYF.

The rearrangement links TRBV19 to TRBJ1-1; D remains unclear. Trimming took 3 bases from V and 5 from J, leaving 19 bases between them. The CDR3 is 16 residues long. Germline CDR1 LNHDA, CDR2 SQIVND (reference sequence). CDR3 DNA: TGTGCCAGTAGTATGTTGGGAGCTACCGGGAGGACTGAAGCTTTCTTT. This translates into CASSMLGATGRTEAFF.